A selection of T cell receptor beta chains follows, all from one sample in a study of cytomegalovirus exposure and HLA in healthy donors. Assay used: immunoSEQ multiplex PCR; TCRdb lists only in-frame clones, some missing. This sample's clone table lists about 88,000 clones. Sequenced sample: PBMCs. These receptors all stem from a girl aged 5-17 years in good health and CMV-seropositive. CDR3s include the opening cysteine and the closing phenylalanine or tryptophan. D genes are given only for firm matches.

j_call: TRBJ2-5
cdr3_length: 16
d_call: TRBD2
v_call: TRBV28
cdr3_nt: TGTGCCAGCAGGTCAGCTAGCGGCTGGCACCAAGAGACCCAGTACTTC
cdr3_aa: CASRSASGWHQETQYF

j_call: TRBJ1-6
cdr3_length: 13
d_call: -
v_call: TRBV10-3
cdr3_nt: TGTGCCATCGCGGCGGGCTATAATTCACCCCTCCACTTT
cdr3_aa: CAIAAGYNSPLHF

j_call: TRBJ1-2
cdr3_length: 15
d_call: -
v_call: TRBV28
cdr3_nt: TGTGCCAGCAGTTTAGAAGGGGGAGCTAACTATGGCTACACCTTC
cdr3_aa: CASSLEGGANYGYTF

j_call: TRBJ2-7
cdr3_length: 15
d_call: -
v_call: TRBV4-3
cdr3_nt: TGCGCCAGCAGCCAAGATCGGGACACAGTCTACGAGCAGTACTTC
cdr3_aa: CASSQDRDTVYEQYF

j_call: TRBJ2-3
cdr3_length: 14
d_call: TRBD1
v_call: TRBV29-1
cdr3_nt: TGCAGCGTCGCCGGGACAGGCGTTACAGATACGCAGTATTTT
cdr3_aa: CSVAGTGVTDTQYF

j_call: TRBJ1-1
cdr3_length: 14
d_call: TRBD1
v_call: TRBV11-3
cdr3_nt: TGTGCCAGCAGCAGACAGGGGCTGAACACTGAAGCTTTCTTT
cdr3_aa: CASSRQGLNTEAFF

j_call: TRBJ2-7
cdr3_length: 17
d_call: -
v_call: TRBV4-3
cdr3_nt: TGCGCCAGCAGCCAGGCCGGCGGCAGGGGCCCTCTACGAGAGCAGTACTTC
cdr3_aa: CASSQAGGRGPLREQYF

j_call: TRBJ2-6
cdr3_length: 16
d_call: -
v_call: TRBV9
cdr3_nt: TGTGCCAGCAGTATAACCACAGGGCCTGGGGCCAACGTCCTGACTTTC
cdr3_aa: CASSITTGPGANVLTF

j_call: TRBJ2-6
cdr3_length: 18
d_call: -
v_call: TRBV7-8
cdr3_nt: TGTGCCAGCAGCCGGAGTCGGGACACCAAATCTGGGGCCAACGTCCTGACTTTC
cdr3_aa: CASSRSRDTKSGANVLTF

j_call: TRBJ2-7
cdr3_length: 11
d_call: -
v_call: TRBV10-1
cdr3_nt: TGCGCCAGCAGAAACAGGGACGAGCAGTACTTC
cdr3_aa: CASRNRDEQYF

j_call: TRBJ2-5
cdr3_length: 17
d_call: TRBD2
v_call: TRBV11-1
cdr3_nt: TGTGCCAGCAGCGAGGGGCTAGCGGGGGGGATCCAAGAGACCCAGTACTTC
cdr3_aa: CASSEGLAGGIQETQYF

j_call: TRBJ2-5
cdr3_length: 15
d_call: TRBD1
v_call: TRBV7-2
cdr3_nt: TGTGCCAGCAGCCGACAGGGGGCGAGCGGGGAGACCCAGTACTTC
cdr3_aa: CASSRQGASGETQYF

j_call: TRBJ2-7
cdr3_length: 14
d_call: TRBD1
v_call: TRBV13
cdr3_nt: TGTGCCAGCTCGGGGACAGGGGTCTCCTACGAGCAGTACTTC
cdr3_aa: CASSGTGVSYEQYF

j_call: TRBJ1-2
cdr3_length: 16
d_call: -
v_call: TRBV6-5
cdr3_nt: TGTGCCAGCAGTTACTCGAAGTTAGCAGGGAATTATGGCTACACCTTC
cdr3_aa: CASSYSKLAGNYGYTF

j_call: TRBJ1-4
cdr3_length: 16
d_call: -
v_call: TRBV6-5
cdr3_nt: TGTGCCAGCAGTTCCCTACGGGGGGGGCCTAATGAAAAACTGTTTTTT
cdr3_aa: CASSSLRGGPNEKLFF

j_call: TRBJ1-2
cdr3_length: 12
d_call: -
v_call: TRBV2
cdr3_nt: TGTGCCAGCAGCACGACAGGTTACGGCTACACCTTC
cdr3_aa: CASSTTGYGYTF

j_call: TRBJ2-7
cdr3_length: 16
d_call: -
v_call: TRBV29-1
cdr3_nt: TGCAGCGTTGAGTCGGGGGTAGGGTTGAGGACCTACGAGCAGTACTTC
cdr3_aa: CSVESGVGLRTYEQYF

j_call: TRBJ1-4
cdr3_length: 12
d_call: -
v_call: TRBV6-1
cdr3_nt: TGTGCCAGCAGTGAAGGGGAGAATGGACTGTTTTTT
cdr3_aa: CASSEGENGLFF

j_call: TRBJ1-2
cdr3_length: 16
d_call: TRBD1
v_call: TRBV6-5
cdr3_nt: TGTGCCAGCAGTTACAGGGGACAGGGGGCCCAACGGATCTACACCTTC
cdr3_aa: CASSYRGQGAQRIYTF

j_call: TRBJ1-6
cdr3_length: 17
d_call: -
v_call: TRBV11-2
cdr3_nt: TGTGCCAGCAGCTTAGCGGCGGGGGACCCTCCTAGTTCACCCCTCCACTTT
cdr3_aa: CASSLAAGDPPSSPLHF

j_call: TRBJ2-1
cdr3_length: 13
d_call: TRBD1
v_call: TRBV13
cdr3_nt: TGTGCCAGCAGCCAAAGGGGGCACGATGAGCAGTTCTTC
cdr3_aa: CASSQRGHDEQFF

j_call: TRBJ1-2
cdr3_length: 15
d_call: -
v_call: TRBV25-1
cdr3_nt: TGTGCCAGCAGTGAATACCGGGGATCTTCCCATGGCTACACCTTC
cdr3_aa: CASSEYRGSSHGYTF

j_call: TRBJ1-5
cdr3_length: 14
d_call: -
v_call: TRBV19
cdr3_nt: TGTGCCAGTAGTATTAATCAGGGGCGAGGGCCCCAGCATTTT
cdr3_aa: CASSINQGRGPQHF

j_call: TRBJ2-7
cdr3_length: 15
d_call: TRBD2
v_call: TRBV7-2
cdr3_nt: TGTGCCAGCAGCCCAACTAGCGGCGAACCCTACGAGCAGTACTTC
cdr3_aa: CASSPTSGEPYEQYF

j_call: TRBJ2-3
cdr3_length: 17
d_call: TRBD2
v_call: TRBV4-2
cdr3_nt: TGTGCCAGCAGCCAAGGAACACAGCGGGGGGCTGGAGATACGCAGTATTTT
cdr3_aa: CASSQGTQRGAGDTQYF

j_call: TRBJ1-1
cdr3_length: 14
d_call: -
v_call: TRBV28
cdr3_nt: TGTGCCAGCAGTTTAGGCAGGGTACACACTGAAGCTTTCTTT
cdr3_aa: CASSLGRVHTEAFF

j_call: TRBJ1-6
cdr3_length: 19
d_call: -
v_call: TRBV6-7
cdr3_nt: TGTGCCAGCAGTTACTCCCAGGGTCCGAGTTCGTCCTATAATTCACCCCTCCACTTT
cdr3_aa: CASSYSQGPSSSYNSPLHF

j_call: TRBJ1-1
cdr3_length: 15
d_call: TRBD1
v_call: TRBV5-1
cdr3_nt: TGCGCCAGCAGCAGATGGACAGGGGATAACACTGAAGCTTTCTTT
cdr3_aa: CASSRWTGDNTEAFF

j_call: TRBJ1-6
cdr3_length: 16
d_call: TRBD1
v_call: TRBV30
cdr3_nt: TGTGCCTGGAGTCCGAGACAGGGTCGTTATAATTCACCCCTCCACTTT
cdr3_aa: CAWSPRQGRYNSPLHF

j_call: TRBJ2-1
cdr3_length: 16
d_call: TRBD2
v_call: TRBV9
cdr3_nt: TGTGCCAGCAGCAACCGATTAGCGGGGACCTACAATGAGCAGTTCTTC
cdr3_aa: CASSNRLAGTYNEQFF

j_call: TRBJ1-6
cdr3_length: 17
d_call: -
v_call: TRBV6-1
cdr3_nt: TGTGCCAGCAGTGAAGATGCGGGGCAGGCTCTGAATTCACCCCTCCACTTT
cdr3_aa: CASSEDAGQALNSPLHF

j_call: TRBJ2-5
cdr3_length: 15
d_call: TRBD2
v_call: TRBV5-4
cdr3_nt: TGTGCCAGCAGCTTAGGTAGCGGGGGAGGAGAGACCCAGTACTTC
cdr3_aa: CASSLGSGGGETQYF

j_call: TRBJ2-7
cdr3_length: 11
d_call: -
v_call: TRBV20-1
cdr3_nt: TGCAGTGCTACGAGCGCCGACGAGCAGTACTTC
cdr3_aa: CSATSADEQYF